Below are 20 T cell receptor beta chains sequenced from a single sample in a study of blood T cells in healthy people across ages. Through a sample-barcoded 5' primer and a J-beta primer mix, a second PCR was run for about 6 to 11 cycles. One entry per CDR3 protein results from TCRdb running MiXCR on the 5' RACE reads. Altogether 1.5 million to 2 million distinct CDR3 sequences are present, roughly 27% being singletons, with the ten largest covering over 7%. Sequencing used blood. The receptor set was obtained from a woman aged 30 to 39 in good health.

The V gene is TRBV20-1, the J gene TRBJ2-1, with TRBD2 identical over 9 bases. Germline trimming cut 4 bases from V and 4 bases from J; bases unmatched to any gene: 11. There are 16 residues in the CDR3. Germline values: CDR1 DFQATT, CDR2 SNEGSKA (reference sequence). Here the CDR3 reads CSAMGLLTSGYNEQFF. CDR3 coding DNA: TGCAGTGCTATGGGGCTTTTAACTAGCGGGTACAATGAGCAGTTCTTC.

CDR3 DNA sequence: TGTGCCAGCAGCCGAGAGGGACTAGCGGGGCGCCGCTCCTACAATGAGCAGTTCTTC. Its translation: CASSREGLAGRRSYNEQFF. The rearrangement links TRBV7-2 to TRBJ2-1; 13 bases fit TRBD2. Looked up from germline, CDR1 is SGHTA and CDR2 is FQGNSA. Trimming at V came to 5 bases and at J to 0 bases, leaving 10 bases not matched to a gene. This CDR3 is built from 19 residues.

This clonotype came up once. This chain joins TRBV12-3 or TRBV12-4 and TRBJ1-1; perhaps TRBD1 as D (6 bases). The CDR3 spans 12 residues. The V and J ends lost 8 bases and 4 bases respectively, with 11 bases between them. CDR3 DNA sequence: TGTGCCAGCTTACAGGGTACCACTGAAGCTTTCTTT. Its translation is CASLQGTTEAFF.

In its sample, this clonotype was seen many times. The chain uses TRBV20-1 and TRBJ2-7, with TRBD2 as a possible D gene (6 bases). CDR1 and CDR2 (germline): DFQATT, SNEGSKA (reference sequence). The CDR3 consists of 11 residues. V was pared by 6 bases and J by 6 bases, with 12 bases between. The CDR3 protein is CSARSEGEQYF. In nucleotides, the CDR3 is TGCAGTGCCCGTTCGGAGGGCGAGCAGTACTTC.

This clonotype came up a few times. The rearrangement uses TRBV24-1 and TRBJ1-5, with 7 bases lining up with TRBD1. Germline trimming cut 4 bases from V and 5 bases from J; bases unmatched to any gene: 10. The CDR3 contains 16 residues. Per the germline V gene, CDR1 is KGHDR and CDR2 is SFDVKD. CDR3 DNA: TGTGCCACCAGTGACCATCCGGGACAGCTCGATCAGCCCCAGCATTTT. The encoded protein is CATSDHPGQLDQPQHF.

There are many counts of this clonotype. The chain joins TRBV15 to TRBJ2-7, with 10 bases identical to TRBD2. The CDR3 runs 15 residues. CDR1 LNHNV and CDR2 YYDKDF come from the germline V gene (reference sequence). The trim removed 5 bases at V and 1 base at J, leaving 5 bases unmatched. DNA for the CDR3: TGTGCCACCAGCTCACGGACTAGCGGTTCCTACGAGCAGTACTTC. It yields the protein CATSSRTSGSYEQYF.

This clonotype was seen ten or more times. The gene calls are TRBV2 and TRBJ1-5, with D perhaps TRBD1 (5 bases). This CDR3 is 15 amino acids long. V was cut by 7 bases and J by 2 bases, with 15 bases left in between. Germline CDR1 and CDR2: SNHLY and FYNNEI. The CDR3, as DNA: TGTGCCAGCACGATGAGCAGGGAGGGCAATCAGCCCCAGCATTTT. It encodes CASTMSREGNQPQHF.

The gene calls are TRBV6-5 and TRBJ1-3, with TRBD1 matching over 7 bases. Germline V lookup: CDR1 MNHEY, CDR2 SVGAGI. The CDR3 length is 16 residues. V trimming: 0 bases; J trimming: 0 bases; junction bases outside the gene matches: 2. In DNA form, the CDR3 reads TGTGCCAGCAGTTACTCGGACAGGCTCTCTGGAAACACCATATATTTT. Its protein product is CASSYSDRLSGNTIYF.

CDR3 coding DNA: TGTGCCAGCAGCCTGACTAGCGGGGGTAACACAGATACGCAGTATTTT. Protein product: CASSLTSGGNTDTQYF. The V call is TRBV5-6, the J call TRBJ2-3; 12 bases align to TRBD2. Germline V gene sequence: CDR1 SGHDT, CDR2 YYEEEE. V shed 4 bases and J 2 bases; nucleotides not matched to a gene: 5. The CDR3 has 16 amino acids.

The gene calls are TRBV12-3 or TRBV12-4 and TRBJ1-1, with D perhaps matching TRBD1 (6 bases). The CDR3 is 14 amino acids. Trimming took 5 bases from V and 2 from J, leaving 12 bases between them. DNA for the CDR3: TGTGCCAGCAGTGCCTGGGGGCCCAACACTGAAGCTTTCTTT. Protein: CASSAWGPNTEAFF.

This clonotype was seen at least ten times. The chain recombines TRBV20-1 with TRBJ2-5, with 10 bases that match TRBD2. There are 16 residues in the CDR3. With V trimmed by 5 bases and J by 4 bases, 13 bases remained unmatched. Germline V gives CDR1 DFQATT, CDR2 SNEGSKA (reference sequence). CDR3 residues: CSAGGPLAGAGETQYF. The CDR3 nucleotides read TGCAGTGCTGGAGGACCCCTAGCGGGAGCGGGAGAGACCCAGTACTTC.

This rearrangement joins TRBV28 to TRBJ2-3, with 7 bases aligning to TRBD2. The CDR3 spans 16 residues. V gave up 5 bases and J gave up 1 base; unmatched junction bases: 9. In germline, CDR1 is MDHEN, CDR2 SYDVKM. The CDR3 loop reads CASSPPQGGGTDTQYF. CDR3 nucleotides: TGTGCCAGCAGTCCCCCTCAGGGAGGGGGCACAGATACGCAGTATTTT.

The chain combines TRBV19 with TRBJ2-7; D is unclear. This CDR3 contains 13 residues. The V and J ends lost 3 bases and 2 bases respectively, with 8 bases between them. Germline V gives CDR1 LNHDA, CDR2 SQIVND (reference sequence). The CDR3 spells CASSMSTTYEQYF. As DNA, the CDR3 is TGTGCCAGTAGTATGAGCACAACCTACGAGCAGTACTTC.

This chain joins TRBV28 and TRBJ1-2; no definite D call. Germline lookup yields CDR1 MDHEN and CDR2 SYDVKM. Trimming took 5 bases from V and 2 from J, leaving 15 bases between them. CDR3 size: 15 residues. CDR3 DNA: TGTGCCAGCAGTCCCCCCGGACCAATAAACTATGGCTACACCTTC. Translating it yields CASSPPGPINYGYTF.

This chain uses TRBV3-1 with TRBJ1-5, with TRBD1 matching 8 bases. The CDR3 is 16 amino acids. The J segment lost 7 bases and the V segment lost 2 bases, leaving 10 bases of the junction unmatched. Germline CDR1 reads LGHDT; CDR2 reads YNNKEL (reference sequence). CDR3: CASSQYLDRGMQPQHF. The CDR3 DNA sequence: TGTGCCAGCAGCCAATACCTCGACAGGGGAATGCAGCCCCAGCATTTT.

The rearrangement links TRBV9 to TRBJ1-3; TRBD1 matches at 8 bases. With V trimmed by 6 bases and J by 2 bases, 7 bases remained unmatched. The CDR3 covers 15 residues. Germline-derived CDR1 and CDR2 are SGDLS and YYNGEE. The CDR3 is CASTDDRGPGNTIYF. The CDR3 DNA reads TGTGCCAGCACCGACGACAGGGGCCCTGGAAACACCATATATTTT. The full variable domain, with the rest looked up from reference TRBV9 and TRBJ1-3, is DSGVTQTPKHLITATGQRVTLRCSPRSGDLSVYWYQQSLDQGLQFLIQYYNGEERAKGNILERFSAQQFPDLHSELNLSSLELGDSALYFCASTDDRGPGNTIYFGEGSWLTVV.

This clonotype was counted a few times. The genes are TRBV7-2 and TRBJ2-7, with 9 bases aligning to TRBD1. Germline-derived CDR1 and CDR2 are SGHTA and FQGNSA. Losses at the gene ends were 4 bases for V and 3 bases for J; bases not matched to a gene: 7. The CDR3 contains 15 residues. CDR3 sequence: CASSSMGTGLYEQYF. CDR3 sequence (DNA): TGTGCCAGCAGCTCCATGGGGACAGGGCTCTACGAGCAGTACTTC.

The chain uses TRBV7-2 and TRBJ1-2, with 7 bases lining up with TRBD1. Germline CDR1 and CDR2: SGHTA and FQGNSA. V lost 6 bases and J lost 8; bases outside the gene matches: 15. This CDR3 is built from 15 residues. The CDR3 loop reads CASRTGTPGARGYTF. The DNA for the CDR3 is TGTGCCAGCAGGACAGGGACCCCTGGGGCACGAGGCTACACCTTC.

The rearrangement links TRBV9 to TRBJ2-5; 7 nucleotides agree with TRBD1. In germline, CDR1 is SGDLS, CDR2 YYNGEE. CDR3 length: 16 amino acids. V gave up 3 bases and J gave up 5 bases; unmatched junction bases: 13. CDR3 nucleotides: TGTGCCAGCAGCGCTCACGACAGGGAAGGAGGCGAGACCCAGTACTTC. This translates into CASSAHDREGGETQYF.

The chain employs TRBV14 and TRBJ1-5; no definite D call. The CDR3 covers 13 residues. Trimming cost V 5 bases and J 5 bases, with 10 bases left between them. Germline-derived CDR1 and CDR2 are SGHDN and FVKESK. Here the CDR3 DNA reads TGTGCCAGCAGCGCCCGGTGGGATCAGCCCCAGCATTTT. Translation: CASSARWDQPQHF.